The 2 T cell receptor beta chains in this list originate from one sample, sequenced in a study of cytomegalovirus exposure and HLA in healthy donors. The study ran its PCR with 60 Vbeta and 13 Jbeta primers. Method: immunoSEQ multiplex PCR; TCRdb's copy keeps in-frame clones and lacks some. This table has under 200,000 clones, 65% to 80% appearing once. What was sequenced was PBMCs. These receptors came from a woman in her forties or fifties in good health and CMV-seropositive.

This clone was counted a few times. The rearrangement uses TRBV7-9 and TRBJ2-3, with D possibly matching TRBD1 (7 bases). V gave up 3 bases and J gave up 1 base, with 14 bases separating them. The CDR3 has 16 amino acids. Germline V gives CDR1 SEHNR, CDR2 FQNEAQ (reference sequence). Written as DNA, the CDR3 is TGTGCCAGCAGCTTCCAGCAGGGGGGTCGCACAGATACGCAGTATTTT. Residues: CASSFQQGGRTDTQYF.

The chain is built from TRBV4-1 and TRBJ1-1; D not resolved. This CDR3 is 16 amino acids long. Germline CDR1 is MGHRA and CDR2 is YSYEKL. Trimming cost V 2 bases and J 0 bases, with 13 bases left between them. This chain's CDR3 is CASSQKLRGLNTEAFF. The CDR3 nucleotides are TGCGCCAGCAGCCAAAAACTCCGGGGTTTGAACACTGAAGCTTTCTTT.